The 5 T cell receptor beta chains presented below share a single source sample, sequenced in a study of beta chain features in type 1 diabetes (dated by TCRdb to 2017 to 2018). The library was obtained by the immunoSEQ multiplex PCR assay. The entire amount of isolated RNA was reverse transcribed using the High Capacity cDNA Reverse Transcription Kit, so the sequenced TCRB transcripts were expressed ones. Sourced from immuneACCESS, this table was stored by TCRdb with only in-frame sequences that have V and J called. A share of the clones is absent; for the studies checked, an unresolved V gene accounts for under half, and the remainder has no known explanation. Recorded for this sample are 130,000 to 150,000 clones; under 11% of them occurred a single time. The ten biggest clones cover 1% to 1.5% of the sample. Sample: naive CD4+ T cells from blood. The cell subset or site label, read with the paper, signifies: true naive CD4+ T cells. These receptors were taken from a man aged 18 to 30 in good health.

The chain combines TRBV27 with TRBJ2-2; 10 bases line up with TRBD2. This CDR3 has 15 residues. Germline-derived CDR1 and CDR2 are MNHEY and SMNVEV (reference sequence). V was pared by 6 bases and J by 5 bases, with 6 bases of the junction left unmatched. The CDR3 loop is CASSLGTSATGELFF. CDR3 sequence (DNA): TGTGCCAGCAGCTTGGGGACTAGCGCGACCGGGGAGCTGTTTTTT.

This clone was seen a few times. The chain couples TRBV7-2 to TRBJ2-7; TRBD2 is a possible D gene (7 bases). This CDR3 comprises 14 residues. Germline CDR1 reads SGHTA; CDR2 reads FQGNSA. Trimming removed 3 bases from V and 5 bases from J, with 14 bases in between. The CDR3 coding sequence is TGTGCCAGCAGCTTCAGCGGGACAAAAAACGAGCAGTACTTC. Residues: CASSFSGTKNEQYF.

This clone was seen more than once but under ten times. The rearrangement links TRBV6-5 to TRBJ2-5, with 10 bases fitting TRBD2. This CDR3 spans 15 amino acids. The V and J ends lost 5 bases and 4 bases, in that order; junction bases with no gene match: 7. Germline assignment: CDR1 MNHEY and CDR2 SVGAGI. CDR3 loop: CASSVLAGGGETQYF. As DNA, the CDR3 is TGTGCCAGCAGTGTATTAGCGGGGGGCGGAGAGACCCAGTACTTC.

The table lists this clone with a few counts. The chain is built from TRBV21-1 and TRBJ2-6; the tabulated D call, TRBD2, remains unverified against the DNA. TRBV21-1 is classified as a pseudogene. The CDR3 runs 16 residues. This CDR3 reads CASSKDRASGANVLTF. The CDR3, as DNA: TGTGCCAGCAGCAAAGATAGAGCTTCTGGGGCCAACGTCCTGACTTTC.

The chain is built from TRBV7-8 and TRBJ2-5, with 8 bases aligning to TRBD1. After removal of 5 bases from V and 6 bases from J, the junction contained 11 bases not matched to a gene. This CDR3 spans 15 amino acids. Per germline, CDR1 SGHVS and CDR2 FQNEAQ. This CDR3 reads CASSPRGQGAQTQYF. As DNA, the CDR3 is TGTGCCAGCAGCCCCCGGGGGCAGGGGGCGCAGACCCAGTACTTC.